The 7 T cell receptor beta chains below all came from one sample that was sequenced in a study of blood T cells in healthy people across ages. A second PCR of about 7 to 11 cycles used a sample-barcoded 5' primer and a J-beta primer mix. TCRdb redid the calling of the 5' RACE reads with MiXCR, one entry per CDR3 protein. The table records fewer than 2,000,000 distinct CDR3 sequences, about 39% of them present only once. Sequenced sample: blood. Source of these receptors: a human donor in good health.

This clonotype was seen more than once but under ten times. The chain employs TRBV6-5 and TRBJ2-1; 9 positions agree with TRBD2. This CDR3 comprises 14 residues. CDR1 MNHEY and CDR2 SVGAGI come from the germline V gene. Unmatched junction bases numbered 3, after V lost 8 bases and J lost 1 base. The CDR3 DNA is TGTGCCAGCGGGGCGGGGGGGTCCTACAATGAGCAGTTCTTC. Its translation is CASGAGGSYNEQFF.

The V call is TRBV6-2 or TRBV6-3, the J call TRBJ2-1; 16 bases fit TRBD2. Germline trimming cut 2 bases from V and 7 bases from J; bases unmatched to any gene: 11. The germline gives CDR1 MNHEY, CDR2 SVGEGT. The CDR3 is 19 amino acids. The CDR3 sequence: CASSYPGLAGGPIWNEQFF. Written as DNA, the CDR3 is TGTGCCAGCAGTTACCCGGGACTAGCGGGGGGGCCCATATGGAATGAGCAGTTCTTC.

Regarding this clonotype: This may arise from a read error, as a much more abundant clone is one base away. The chain recombines TRBV4-2 with TRBJ2-3, with 8 bases fitting TRBD2. V lost 4 bases and J lost 5; bases outside the gene matches: 8. The CDR3 runs to 15 residues. Germline CDR1 reads LGHNA; CDR2 reads YNFKEQ. The CDR3 here is CASSLPSSGRDTQYF. CDR3 bases: TGTGCCAGCAGCCTACCCTCGAGCGGGAGAGATACGCAGTATTTT.

A remark on this clonotype: A much larger clone lies one base from this, so it may be a read error. The V and J genes are TRBV7-9 and TRBJ2-4; 7 bases fit TRBD2. Germline V gene sequence: CDR1 SEHNR, CDR2 FQNEAQ (reference sequence). J was trimmed by 13 bases and V by 3 bases; bases with no gene match: 6. The CDR3 contains 12 residues. The CDR3 coding sequence is TGTGCCAGCAGCTTCCCCCTAGCGGAGCAGTACTTC. Translated: CASSFPLAEQYF.

This chain joins TRBV27 and TRBJ2-7; the D is unclear. Trimming removed 3 bases at V and 9 bases at J, with 18 bases between. Germline CDR1 and CDR2: MNHEY and SMNVEV (reference sequence). This CDR3 contains 14 residues. CDR3 nucleotides: TGTGCCAGCAGTTTCTCCAATGGCGGTTGGGGGCAGTACTTC. This sequence encodes CASSFSNGGWGQYF.

This chain connects TRBV4-1 to TRBJ2-6; unclear D gene. V lost 1 base to trimming and J lost 1 base, with 11 bases between them. The V gene's germline CDR1 is MGHRA and CDR2 YSYEKL. The CDR3 length is 17 residues. For the CDR3, the DNA is TGCGCCAGCAGCCAAGTTTTGCGTAAATCTGGGGCCAACGTCCTGACTTTC. Amino acids: CASSQVLRKSGANVLTF.

V and J are TRBV28 and TRBJ2-1; D remains ambiguous. Trimming took 6 bases from V and 0 from J, leaving 15 bases between them. Germline CDR1 is MDHEN and CDR2 is SYDVKM. CDR3 length: 16 residues. This CDR3 reads CASSPRTARSYNEQFF. The CDR3 DNA follows: TGTGCCAGCAGCCCCCGTACTGCTCGCTCCTACAATGAGCAGTTCTTC.